This T cell receptor beta chain appears in the sequencing data of a study of cytomegalovirus exposure and HLA in healthy donors. Looking at the study overall: An earlier analysis found fewer than 120 million unique TCR beta sequences from 150 million to 200 million T cells.

Unmatched junction bases numbered 1, after V lost 0 bases and J lost 3 bases. Germline V gene lookup returns CDR1 SEHNR and CDR2 FQNEAQ (reference sequence). The CDR3 has 14 amino acids. This PCR relied on a set of 60 Vbeta primers and 13 Jbeta primers. The table came from immunoSEQ multiplex PCR; TCRdb's copy has only in-frame clones and leaves some out. The profile shows around 300,000 clones, just under 85% of them singletons. This TCR was recovered from a woman aged 40 to 50 in good health and CMV-seropositive. The chain carries TRBV7-9 and TRBJ2-7; 8 bases are a match to TRBD1. The specimen sequenced was PBMCs. The CDR3 region has the DNA TGTGCCAGCAGCTTAGCTACAGGGGGCTACGAGCAGTACTTC. Translated, it gives CASSLATGGYEQYF. Looking up the rest from reference TRBV7-9 and TRBJ2-7 gives the full variable domain: DTGVSQNPRHKITKRGQNVTFRCDPISEHNRLYWYRQTLGQGPEFLTYFQNEAQLEKSRLLSDRFSAERPKGSFSTLEIQRTEQGDSAMYLCASSLATGGYEQYFGPGTRLTVT.